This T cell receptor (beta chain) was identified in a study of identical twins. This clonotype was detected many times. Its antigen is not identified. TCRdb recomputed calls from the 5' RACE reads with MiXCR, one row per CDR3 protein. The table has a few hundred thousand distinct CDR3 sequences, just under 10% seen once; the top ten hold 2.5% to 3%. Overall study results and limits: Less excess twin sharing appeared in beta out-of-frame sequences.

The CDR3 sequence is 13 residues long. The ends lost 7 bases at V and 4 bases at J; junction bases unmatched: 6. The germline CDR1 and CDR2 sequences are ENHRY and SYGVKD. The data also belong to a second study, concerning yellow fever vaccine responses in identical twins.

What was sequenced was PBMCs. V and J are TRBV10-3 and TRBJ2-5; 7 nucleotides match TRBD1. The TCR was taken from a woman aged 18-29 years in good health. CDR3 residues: CAIIGGEGETQYF. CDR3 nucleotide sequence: TGTGCCATCATAGGGGGCGAGGGAGAGACCCAGTACTTC.